The 27 T cell receptor beta chains below were found in one sample sequenced in a study of T cell changes during pregnancy in multiple sclerosis. Clones were sequenced by immunoSEQ multiplex PCR, and TCRdb holds only the in-frame ones, with some missing. The profile shows approximately 50,000 clones, less than 95% of them singletons. The sequences come from peripheral blood, collected in the third trimester of pregnancy. The receptors here all came from a female donor in good health, enrolled as a control in a pregnancy study.

This clone was found once. The V and J genes are TRBV27 and TRBJ2-7; TRBD1 might be the D (8 bases). Germline lookup yields CDR1 MNHEY and CDR2 SMNVEV (reference sequence). This CDR3 region has 15 residues. Deletions cut 3 bases from V and 4 bases from J, with 16 bases between. In DNA form, the CDR3 reads TGTGCCAGCAGTTTTCCGGACAGGGAGGGGTACGAGCAGTACTTC. Protein: CASSFPDREGYEQYF.

The J gene is TRBJ2-7, the V gene TRBV30; D remains unclear. In germline, CDR1 is GTSNPN, CDR2 SVGIG (reference sequence). This CDR3 region has 11 residues. V lost 0 bases and J 5 bases, leaving 5 bases between the germline ends. The CDR3 nucleotides are TGTGCCTGGAGTGTACAAAACGAGCAGTACTTC. This encodes CAWSVQNEQYF.

This chain links TRBV6-6 with TRBJ1-1; the D gene is possibly TRBD1 (5 bases). CDR3 length: 14 amino acids. V dropped 0 bases and J dropped 3 bases, with 8 bases sitting between them. Germline-derived CDR1 and CDR2 are MNHNY and SVGAGI (reference sequence). CDR3 amino acids: CASSYSGGDTEAFF. DNA of the CDR3: TGTGCCAGCAGTTACTCGGGAGGGGACACTGAAGCTTTCTTT.

The V call is TRBV5-5, the J call TRBJ2-7; 10 bases match TRBD1. The CDR3 has 14 amino acids. CDR1 and CDR2 from the germline V gene are SGHKS and YYEKEE (reference sequence). Trimming at V came to 4 bases and at J to 6 bases, leaving 7 bases not matched to a gene. Written as DNA, the CDR3 is TGTGCCAGCAGCACACCGGGACAGGGGATCGAGCAGTACTTC. The encoded protein is CASSTPGQGIEQYF.

V usage is TRBV11-2 and J usage is TRBJ1-2; the D is unclear. V was trimmed by 3 bases and J by 2 bases, leaving 10 bases between them. The length of the CDR3 is 14 residues. Germline loops: CDR1 SGHAT, CDR2 FQNNGV. The CDR3: CASSFGRENYGYTF. CDR3 bases: TGTGCCAGCAGCTTCGGACGGGAGAACTATGGCTACACCTTC.

About this clone itself: Distinct nucleotide sequences in the sample also encode this CDR3. The chain recombines TRBV6-6 with TRBJ2-1, with 9 bases aligning to TRBD2. The CDR3 spans 16 residues. Germline CDR1 reads MNHNY; CDR2 reads SVGAGI (reference sequence). The junction had 1 base not matched to a gene; V was cut back by 0 bases and J by 1 base. CDR3 coding DNA: TGTGCCAGCAGTTACTCAGCGGGGGGATCCTACAATGAGCAGTTCTTC. Encoded protein: CASSYSAGGSYNEQFF.

J is TRBJ2-3 and V is TRBV2, with 12 bases fitting TRBD2. There are 15 residues in the CDR3. The junction had 5 bases not matched to a gene; V was cut back by 6 bases and J by 4 bases. Germline V gene data show CDR1 as SNHLY and CDR2 as FYNNEI. In DNA, the CDR3 is TGTGCCAGCAGCTCGACTAGCGGGAGTGCAGATACGCAGTATTTT. Its translation: CASSSTSGSADTQYF.

This chain uses TRBV5-5 with TRBJ2-5, with D possibly being TRBD2 (5 bases). The CDR3 covers 15 residues. The germline V gene encodes CDR1 SGHKS and CDR2 YYEKEE (reference sequence). The V end was cut by 0 bases, the J end by 2 bases, with 11 bases between. The CDR3 sequence: CASSLASLEQETQYF. The CDR3 bases are TGTGCCAGCAGCTTGGCATCACTAGAACAAGAGACCCAGTACTTC.

The rearrangement links TRBV10-3 to TRBJ1-6; possibly TRBD1 for D (5 bases). The V gene's germline CDR1 is ENHRY and CDR2 SYGVKD. V was clipped by 4 bases and J by 14 bases, with 9 bases between them. This CDR3 has 11 residues. CDR3 sequence: CAISAGDALHF. Here the CDR3 DNA reads TGTGCCATCAGTGCGGGGGACGCCCTCCACTTT.

This clone has a single count. This chain's CDR3 is CASSPLAGSYNEQFF. CDR3 coding DNA: TGTGCCAGCAGCCCGCTGGCGGGCTCCTACAATGAGCAGTTCTTC. This chain links TRBV11-2 with TRBJ2-1; TRBD2 might be the D (5 bases). V lost 5 bases to trimming and J lost 0 bases, with 11 bases between them. This CDR3 comprises 15 residues. Germline V gene data show CDR1 as SGHAT and CDR2 as FQNNGV.

The chain combines TRBV29-1 with TRBJ2-5, with D perhaps matching TRBD2 (6 bases). Per germline, CDR1 SQVTM and CDR2 ANQGSEA. V lost 4 bases, J lost 1 base, and 10 bases lay in between. This CDR3 spans 13 amino acids. CDR3 residues: CSVALAVQETQYF. The CDR3 DNA sequence: TGCAGCGTTGCTTTAGCGGTCCAAGAGACCCAGTACTTC.

The rearrangement joins TRBV7-9 to TRBJ1-6; no reliable D call. The CDR3 covers 15 residues. V lost 1 base and J lost 3, with 7 bases in between. CDR1 is SEHNR, CDR2 FQNEAQ, per germline (reference sequence). CDR3 bases: TGTGCCAGCAGCTTAGGGACTGTCTATAATTCACCCCTCCACTTT. Translating gives CASSLGTVYNSPLHF.

The chain uses TRBV5-5 and TRBJ2-3, with 9 nucleotides matching TRBD1. Germline-derived CDR1 and CDR2 are SGHKS and YYEKEE (reference sequence). The CDR3 runs 15 residues. V dropped 4 bases and J dropped 1; count of bases not matched to a gene: 4. For the CDR3, the DNA is TGTGCCAGCAGCGGGGGACAGGGAGGCACAGATACGCAGTATTTT. Amino acid sequence: CASSGGQGGTDTQYF.

On this clone itself: The same CDR3 arises from other DNA sequences in this sample as well. V usage is TRBV5-1 and J usage is TRBJ2-7; TRBD1 aligns across 7 bases. The trim removed 4 bases at V and 7 bases at J, leaving 17 bases unmatched. Per the germline V gene, CDR1 is SGHRS and CDR2 is YFSETQ. CDR3 length: 16 residues. This chain's CDR3 is CASSPTGAQLDYEQYF. The CDR3 DNA follows: TGCGCCAGCAGCCCAACAGGGGCTCAACTTGATTATGAGCAGTACTTC.

The CDR3 DNA reads TGTGCCAGCAGCGTGGGGGCCCTAAGTTACGAGCAGTACTTC. It specifies CASSVGALSYEQYF. This chain uses TRBV9 with TRBJ2-7, with D possibly TRBD1 on 6 matching bases. This CDR3 is 14 amino acids long. Germline loops: CDR1 SGDLS, CDR2 YYNGEE. Trimming left V 2 bases short and J 4 bases short, with 13 bases between.

The gene calls are TRBV7-6 and TRBJ2-6; D call uncertain. Trimming shortened V by 1 base and J by 0 bases, and 10 bases separated the two germline ends. Germline CDR1 is SGHVS and CDR2 is FNYEAQ. The CDR3 has 17 amino acids. The chain's CDR3 is CASSLGRFISGANVLTF. DNA of the CDR3: TGTGCCAGCAGCTTAGGTCGGTTTATCTCTGGGGCCAACGTCCTGACTTTC. The variable domain in full, completed from reference TRBV7-6 and TRBJ2-6, reads GAGVSQSPRYKVTKRGQDVALRCDPISGHVSLYWYRQALGQGPEFLTYFNYEAQQDKSGLPNDRFSAERPEGSISTLTIQRTEQRDSAMYRCASSLGRFISGANVLTFGAGSRLTVL.

This rearrangement joins TRBV7-8 to TRBJ2-3, with a possible D match to TRBD2 (5 bases). V lost 1 base to trimming and J lost 4 bases, with 12 bases between them. Per the germline V gene, CDR1 is SGHVS and CDR2 is FQNEAQ. This CDR3 is 15 amino acids long. The CDR3 region has the DNA TGTGCCAGCAGCTTAGTGGCGGTGAGGGCAGATACGCAGTATTTT. Protein: CASSLVAVRADTQYF.

The chain is built from TRBV5-1 and TRBJ1-1; 7 bases fit TRBD1. The CDR3 runs 15 residues. CDR1 and CDR2 from the germline V gene are SGHRS and YFSETQ. The junction had 3 bases not matched to a gene; V was cut back by 1 base and J by 0 bases. CDR3 loop: CASSLTGAMNTEAFF. CDR3 in DNA: TGCGCCAGCAGCTTGACAGGGGCCATGAACACTGAAGCTTTCTTT.

The genes are TRBV14 and TRBJ1-1; TRBD1 might be the D (6 bases). The CDR3 contains 13 residues. Trimming took 2 bases from V and 9 from J, leaving 13 bases between them. Germline V gene data show CDR1 as SGHDN and CDR2 as FVKESK. The CDR3 DNA is TGTGCCAGCAGCCAAATAGCGGGGGGGCAAGCTTTCTTT. This encodes CASSQIAGGQAFF.

The CDR3 bases are TGTGCCAGCTCACCCGCCGCTCCAGGGGCAAATTCACCCCTCCACTTT. It translates to CASSPAAPGANSPLHF. This rearrangement joins TRBV18 to TRBJ1-6; possibly TRBD1 for D (6 bases). Germline V gene sequence: CDR1 KGHSH, CDR2 LQKENI. The CDR3 sequence is 16 residues long. Trimming took 3 bases from V and 7 from J, leaving 16 bases between them. The full variable domain, with the rest looked up from reference TRBV18 and TRBJ1-6, is NAGVMQNPRHLVRRRGQEARLRCSPMKGHSHVYWYRQLPEEGLKFMVYLQKENIIDESGMPKERFSAEFPKEGPSILRIQQVVRGDSAAYFCASSPAAPGANSPLHFGNGTRLTVT.

The chain combines TRBV5-1 with TRBJ1-1; 7 nucleotides agree with TRBD1. Germline CDR1 reads SGHRS; CDR2 reads YFSETQ. This CDR3 contains 15 residues. V dropped 4 bases and J dropped 0; count of bases not matched to a gene: 6. CDR3 DNA: TGCGCCAGCAGCCCGAACAGGGGAATGAACACTGAAGCTTTCTTT. It is translated as CASSPNRGMNTEAFF.

This chain links TRBV2 with TRBJ2-3; 8 bases map to TRBD1. Germline CDR1 SNHLY, CDR2 FYNNEI. J was trimmed by 3 bases and V by 8 bases; bases with no gene match: 10. The CDR3 is 15 residues long. The CDR3 reads CASGKTGVRTDTQYF. The CDR3 nucleotides are TGTGCCAGCGGCAAGACAGGGGTTAGGACAGATACGCAGTATTTT.

The V and J genes are TRBV30 and TRBJ2-7; TRBD2 might be the D (6 bases). Germline V gene lookup returns CDR1 GTSNPN and CDR2 SVGIG (reference sequence). V lost 0 bases and J 3 bases, leaving 15 bases between the germline ends. The CDR3 totals 15 residues. Written as DNA, the CDR3 is TGTGCCTGGAGTGTACTAAATTTGCGGGGCTACGAGCAGTACTTC. It codes for CAWSVLNLRGYEQYF.

The CDR3 nucleotides are TGTGCCAGCAGCTTGATAGCAGGACAGTCCTACGAGCAGTACTTC. This translates into CASSLIAGQSYEQYF. The V and J genes are TRBV5-5 and TRBJ2-7; maybe TRBD1 (6 bases). V shed 1 base and J shed 1 base, with 12 bases lying between them. Germline CDR1 is SGHKS and CDR2 is YYEKEE (reference sequence). The CDR3 contains 15 residues.

The chain uses TRBV10-3 and TRBJ1-1; TRBD1 might be the D (6 bases). The CDR3 is 13 amino acids. V was pared by 7 bases and J by 1 base, with 10 bases between. CDR1 and CDR2 from the germline V gene are ENHRY and SYGVKD. The CDR3 reads CAITTDRNTEAFF. The CDR3 DNA follows: TGTGCCATCACCACGGACAGGAACACTGAAGCTTTCTTT.

The chain joins TRBV18 to TRBJ2-1; TRBD1 aligns across 9 bases. CDR3 length: 14 amino acids. The V gene's germline CDR1 is KGHSH and CDR2 LQKENI. V dropped 3 bases and J dropped 9; count of bases not matched to a gene: 6. CDR3 sequence reads: CASSPAQGAGEQFF. Written as DNA, the CDR3 is TGTGCCAGCTCACCGGCACAGGGGGCAGGTGAGCAGTTCTTC.

The CDR3 region is CASSATGGEAEQYF. The CDR3 coding sequence is TGCGCCAGCAGCGCGACAGGGGGAGAGGCCGAGCAGTACTTC. The chain carries TRBV5-1 and TRBJ2-7, with TRBD1 matching 9 bases. Germline V gene data show CDR1 as SGHRS and CDR2 as YFSETQ. The junction had 8 bases not matched to a gene; V was cut back by 4 bases and J by 6 bases. The CDR3 runs 14 residues.